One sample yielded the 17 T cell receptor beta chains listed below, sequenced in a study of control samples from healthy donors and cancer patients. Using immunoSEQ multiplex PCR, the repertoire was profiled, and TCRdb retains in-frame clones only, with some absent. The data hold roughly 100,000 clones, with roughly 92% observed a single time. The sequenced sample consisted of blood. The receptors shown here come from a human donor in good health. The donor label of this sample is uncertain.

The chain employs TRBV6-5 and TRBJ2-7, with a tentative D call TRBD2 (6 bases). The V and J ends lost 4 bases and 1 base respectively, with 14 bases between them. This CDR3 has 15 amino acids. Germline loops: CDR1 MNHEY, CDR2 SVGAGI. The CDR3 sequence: CASSLGGTLSYEQYV. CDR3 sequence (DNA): TGTGCCAGCAGTTTAGGCGGGACCCTTTCCTACGAGCAGTACGTC.

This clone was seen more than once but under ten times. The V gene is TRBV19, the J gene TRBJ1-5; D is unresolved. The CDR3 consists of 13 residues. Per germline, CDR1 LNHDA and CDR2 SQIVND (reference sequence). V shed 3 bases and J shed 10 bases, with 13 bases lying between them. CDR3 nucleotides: TGTGCCAGTAGTATTGAGGGTGCTGGACCCCAGCATTTT. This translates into CASSIEGAGPQHF. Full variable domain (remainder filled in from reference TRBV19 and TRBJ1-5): DGGITQSPKYLFRKEGQNVTLSCEQNLNHDAMYWYRQDPGQGLRLIYYSQIVNDFQKGDIAEGYSVSREKKESFPLTVTSAQKNPTAFYLCASSIEGAGPQHFGDGTRLSIL.

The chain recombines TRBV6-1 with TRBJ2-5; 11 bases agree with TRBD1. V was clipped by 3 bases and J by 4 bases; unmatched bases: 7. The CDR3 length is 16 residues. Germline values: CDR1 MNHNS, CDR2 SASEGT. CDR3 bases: TGTGCCAGCAGTGAGAGAACCGGGACAGGGGGAGAGACCCAGTACTTC. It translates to CASSERTGTGGETQYF.

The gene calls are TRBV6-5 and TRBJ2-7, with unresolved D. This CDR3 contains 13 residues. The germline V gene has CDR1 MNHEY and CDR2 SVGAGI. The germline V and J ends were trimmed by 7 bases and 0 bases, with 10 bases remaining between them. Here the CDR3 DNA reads TGTGCCAGCACTACGCAGCTCTCCTACGAGCAGTACTTC. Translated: CASTTQLSYEQYF.

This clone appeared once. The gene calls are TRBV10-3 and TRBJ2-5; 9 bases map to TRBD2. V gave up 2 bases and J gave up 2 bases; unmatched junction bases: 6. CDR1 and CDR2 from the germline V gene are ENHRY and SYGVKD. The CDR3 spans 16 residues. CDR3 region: CAISEGSGGPQETQYF. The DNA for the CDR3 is TGTGCCATCAGTGAGGGTAGCGGGGGACCACAAGAGACCCAGTACTTC.

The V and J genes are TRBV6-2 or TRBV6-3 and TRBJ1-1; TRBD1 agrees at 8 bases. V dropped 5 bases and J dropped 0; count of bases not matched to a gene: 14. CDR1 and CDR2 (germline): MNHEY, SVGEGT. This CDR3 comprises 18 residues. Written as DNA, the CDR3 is TGTGCCAGCAGTCCCCGTAGAGGGACAGGCGGCATGAACACTGAAGCTTTCTTT. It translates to CASSPRRGTGGMNTEAFF.

CDR3 protein: CASSLFGVGYTF. The CDR3 DNA sequence: TGTGCCAGCAGTTTATTTGGGGTCGGCTACACCTTC. The genes are TRBV27 and TRBJ1-2, with D unresolved. The CDR3 totals 12 residues. The ends were cut back, 1 base at V and 8 bases at J, with 8 bases in the middle. Looked up from germline, CDR1 is MNHEY and CDR2 is SMNVEV (reference sequence).

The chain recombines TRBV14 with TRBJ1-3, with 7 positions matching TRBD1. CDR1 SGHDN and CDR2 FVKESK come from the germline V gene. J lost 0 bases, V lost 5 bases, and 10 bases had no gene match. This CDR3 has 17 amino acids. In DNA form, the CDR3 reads TGTGCCAGCAGCTCTTCGGCGGGACAGCGCTCTGGAAACACCATATATTTT. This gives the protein CASSSSAGQRSGNTIYF.

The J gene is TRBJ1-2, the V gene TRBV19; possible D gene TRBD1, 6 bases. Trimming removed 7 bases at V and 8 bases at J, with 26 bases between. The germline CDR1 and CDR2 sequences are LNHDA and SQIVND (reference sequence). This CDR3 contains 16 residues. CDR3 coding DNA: TGTGCCAGTACTCCACAACAGGGTAGGACACTTGGAGGCTACACCTTC. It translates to CASTPQQGRTLGGYTF.

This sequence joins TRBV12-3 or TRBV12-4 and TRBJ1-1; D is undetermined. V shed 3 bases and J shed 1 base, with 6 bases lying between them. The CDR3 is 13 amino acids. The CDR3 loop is CASSFGRNTEAFF. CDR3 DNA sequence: TGTGCCAGCAGTTTTGGAAGGAACACTGAAGCTTTCTTT.

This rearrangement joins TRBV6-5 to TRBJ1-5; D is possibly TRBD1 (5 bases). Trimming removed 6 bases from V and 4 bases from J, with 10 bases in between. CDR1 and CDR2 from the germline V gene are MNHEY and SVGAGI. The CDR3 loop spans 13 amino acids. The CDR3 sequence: CASRWDVNQPQHF. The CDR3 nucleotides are TGTGCCAGCAGGTGGGACGTAAATCAGCCCCAGCATTTT.

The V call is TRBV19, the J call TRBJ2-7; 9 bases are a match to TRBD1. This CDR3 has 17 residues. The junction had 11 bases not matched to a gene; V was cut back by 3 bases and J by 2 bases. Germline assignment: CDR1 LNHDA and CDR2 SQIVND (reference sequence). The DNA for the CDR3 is TGTGCCAGTAGTATTTATGGCCCGGGACAGGGTGCCTACGAGCAGTACTTC. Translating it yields CASSIYGPGQGAYEQYF.

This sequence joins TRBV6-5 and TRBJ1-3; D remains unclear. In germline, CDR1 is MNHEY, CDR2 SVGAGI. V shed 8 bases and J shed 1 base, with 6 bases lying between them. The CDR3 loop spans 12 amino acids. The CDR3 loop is CASGNSGNTIYF. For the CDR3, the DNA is TGTGCCAGCGGGAATTCTGGAAACACCATATATTTT.

CDR3 sequence (DNA): TGTGCCTGGACCCAGGGGAATTCACCCCTCCACTTT. Translating gives CAWTQGNSPLHF. V usage is TRBV30 and J usage is TRBJ1-6, with D tentatively TRBD1 (6 bases). The V gene's germline CDR1 is GTSNPN and CDR2 SVGIG (reference sequence). CDR3 length equals 12 residues. V was shortened by 4 bases and J by 7 bases, with 8 bases between the two germline ends.

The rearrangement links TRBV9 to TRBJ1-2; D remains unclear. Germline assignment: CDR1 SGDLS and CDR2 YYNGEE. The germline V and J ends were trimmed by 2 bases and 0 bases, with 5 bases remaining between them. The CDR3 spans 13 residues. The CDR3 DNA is TGTGCCAGCAGCGTGGGAACTAACTATGGCTACACCTTC. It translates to CASSVGTNYGYTF.

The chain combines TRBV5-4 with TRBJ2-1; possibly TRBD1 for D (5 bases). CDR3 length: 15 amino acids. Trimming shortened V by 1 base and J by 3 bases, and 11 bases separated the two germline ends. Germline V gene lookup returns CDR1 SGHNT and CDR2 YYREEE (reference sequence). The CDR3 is CASSLPGNYYNEQFF. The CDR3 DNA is TGTGCCAGCAGCTTGCCAGGGAACTACTACAATGAGCAGTTCTTC.

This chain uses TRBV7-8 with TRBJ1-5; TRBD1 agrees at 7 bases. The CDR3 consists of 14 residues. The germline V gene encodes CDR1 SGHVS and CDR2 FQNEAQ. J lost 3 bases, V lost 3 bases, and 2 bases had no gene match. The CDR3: CASSLDRNNQPQHF. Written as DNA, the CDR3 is TGTGCCAGCAGCTTGGACAGGAACAATCAGCCCCAGCATTTT.